Listed here are 30 T cell receptor beta chains from one sample, sequenced in a study of blood T cell repertoires in COVID-19. TCRdb's table, derived via immunoSEQ multiplex PCR, lists solely in-frame clones and lacks some. The data contain 300,000 to 400,000 clones, 87% of them seen just once; the ten biggest clones take up around 10%. Sequences were obtained from peripheral blood. These receptors all stem from a man aged 25 to 40 with COVID-19, enrolled during active disease.

The chain employs TRBV7-3 and TRBJ1-1; D unclear. Trimming shortened V by 5 bases and J by 5 bases, and 15 bases separated the two germline ends. Germline CDR1 and CDR2: SGHTA and FQGTGA. The CDR3 runs to 14 residues. CDR3 sequence: CASSLTPGETEAFF. CDR3 coding DNA: TGTGCCAGCAGCCTTACACCCGGGGAGACTGAAGCTTTCTTT. Complete variable domain (other parts from reference TRBV7-3 and TRBJ1-1): GAGVSQTPSNKVTEKGKYVELRCDPISGHTALYWYRQSLGQGPEFLIYFQGTGAADDSGLPNDRFFAVRPEGSVSTLKIQRTERGDSAVYLCASSLTPGETEAFFGQGTRLTVV.

This clone was observed a few times. The V gene is TRBV5-4, the J gene TRBJ2-7; TRBD1 matches at 8 bases. The CDR3 is made up of 14 amino acids. The germline gives CDR1 SGHNT, CDR2 YYREEE (reference sequence). The ends lost 1 base at V and 6 bases at J; junction bases unmatched: 6. Written as DNA, the CDR3 is TGTGCCAGCAGCTTGCGGCAGGGGGCGTCCGAGCAGTACTTC. This gives the protein CASSLRQGASEQYF.

V gene TRBV7-2 combines with J gene TRBJ2-3, with D hard to call. The CDR3 extends over 14 amino acids. Germline V gene lookup returns CDR1 SGHTA and CDR2 FQGNSA. Deletions cut 2 bases from V and 8 bases from J, with 14 bases between. CDR3 loop: CASSLSYGPGTQYF. The CDR3 DNA follows: TGTGCCAGCAGCTTAAGTTATGGCCCGGGTACGCAGTATTTT.

The V call is TRBV6-2 or TRBV6-3, the J call TRBJ2-7; 7 bases fit TRBD1. The V and J ends lost 0 bases and 3 bases, in that order; junction bases with no gene match: 14. This CDR3 spans 18 amino acids. In germline, CDR1 is MNHEY, CDR2 SVGEGT. The CDR3 is CASSYSIAEIRDSYEQYF. The CDR3 bases are TGTGCCAGCAGTTACTCAATTGCCGAGATAAGGGACAGCTACGAGCAGTACTTC.

The chain is built from TRBV28 and TRBJ2-7; D gene unclear. Trimming shortened V by 2 bases and J by 12 bases, and 11 bases separated the two germline ends. The CDR3 length is 11 residues. Germline V gives CDR1 MDHEN, CDR2 SYDVKM. The CDR3 loop is CASSLHTSRYF. The CDR3 DNA reads as TGTGCCAGCAGTTTACACACCTCACGGTACTTC.

The chain links TRBV27 to TRBJ1-6; D not certain. This CDR3 has 15 amino acids. Germline lookup yields CDR1 MNHEY and CDR2 SMNVEV (reference sequence). Trimming stripped 2 bases from V and 5 bases from J, with 10 bases between. DNA for the CDR3: TGTGCCAGCAGTTTAGGCCTTAATAATAATTCACCCCTCCACTTT. It encodes CASSLGLNNNSPLHF.

Comments on this clone: The germline gene is not matched at one end of the junction; a read error may be the cause. The genes are TRBV6-2 or TRBV6-3 and TRBJ2-1; possibly TRBD2 for D (5 bases). Germline-derived CDR1 and CDR2 are MNHEY and SVGEGT. CDR3 length: 15 amino acids. The CDR3 DNA follows: TGTGTCAGCAGCCCCTGGGTAGCGTACTACAATGAGCAGTTCTTC. Its protein product is CVSSPWVAYYNEQFF.

The V gene is TRBV27, the J gene TRBJ2-2; 8 bases agree with TRBD2. J lost 7 bases, V lost 2 bases, and 9 bases had no gene match. This CDR3 has 16 amino acids. The germline CDR1 and CDR2 sequences are MNHEY and SMNVEV (reference sequence). CDR3 residues: CASSLLGGESVGELFF. In nucleotides, the CDR3 is TGTGCCAGCAGTTTACTCGGGGGGGAGTCAGTCGGGGAGCTGTTTTTT.

V usage is TRBV18 and J usage is TRBJ2-1, with a weak D call TRBD2 (6 bases). The germline V gene encodes CDR1 KGHSH and CDR2 LQKENI. The CDR3 spans 15 residues. V was clipped by 4 bases and J by 5 bases, with 15 bases between them. The CDR3 DNA reads TGTGCCAGCTCACGCGGACTACCGCCCGACAATGAGCAGTTCTTC. The encoded protein is CASSRGLPPDNEQFF.

The rearrangement links TRBV29-1 to TRBJ1-1, with a possible D match to TRBD1 (5 bases). The V end was cut by 3 bases, the J end by 6 bases, with 14 bases between. The CDR3 runs 13 residues. The germline CDR1 and CDR2 sequences are SQVTM and ANQGSEA. The CDR3 region has the DNA TGCAGCGTTGATGGGGCAGACAGCGCTGAAGCTTTCTTT. Protein: CSVDGADSAEAFF.

The V call is TRBV3-1 (or the pseudogene TRBV3-2), the J call TRBJ1-5; D perhaps matches TRBD1 (6 bases). V was trimmed by 4 bases and J by 5 bases, leaving 15 bases between them. The CDR3 runs to 15 residues. The germline gives CDR1 LGHDT, CDR2 YNNKEL (reference sequence). CDR3 in DNA: TGTGCCAGCAGCCCTCGAACGGACAGCCATCAGCCCCAGCATTTT. It yields the protein CASSPRTDSHQPQHF.

The J gene is TRBJ2-3, the V gene TRBV24-1; D remains ambiguous. This CDR3 contains 13 residues. The germline CDR1 and CDR2 sequences are KGHDR and SFDVKD. Trimming cost V 0 bases and J 7 bases, with 7 bases left between them. The CDR3 coding sequence is TGTGCCACCAGTGATTTGATCGGGTATACGCAGTATTTT. As protein: CATSDLIGYTQYF.

The table lists this clone with a few counts. The rearrangement joins TRBV5-4 to TRBJ2-2; 7 bases map to TRBD1. The germline gives CDR1 SGHNT, CDR2 YYREEE (reference sequence). After removal of 3 bases from V and 2 bases from J, the junction contained 7 bases not matched to a gene. The CDR3 length is 16 residues. The CDR3 DNA reads as TGTGCCAGCAGCTCCGCTGGGACAGACAACACCGGGGAGCTGTTTTTT. This codes for CASSSAGTDNTGELFF.

The chain combines TRBV29-1 with TRBJ2-7; TRBD1 agrees at 9 bases. The CDR3 runs to 13 residues. V gave up 4 bases and J gave up 7 bases; unmatched junction bases: 8. Germline lookup yields CDR1 SQVTM and CDR2 ANQGSEA. CDR3: CSVAGQGFLEQYF. The CDR3 DNA reads TGCAGCGTTGCCGGACAGGGGTTTTTAGAGCAGTACTTC.

V gene TRBV5-1 combines with J gene TRBJ2-2; D is possibly TRBD1 (5 bases). The CDR3 runs 16 residues. Germline values: CDR1 SGHRS, CDR2 YFSETQ. V lost 5 bases and J 5 bases, leaving 19 bases between the germline ends. CDR3 DNA: TGCGCCAGCAGTTACAGCCGGACCAAGGGGACCGGGGAGCTGTTTTTT. Its translation: CASSYSRTKGTGELFF.

The chain has TRBV4-2 and TRBJ2-3; the D gene is possibly TRBD2 (8 bases). Looked up from germline, CDR1 is LGHNA and CDR2 is YNFKEQ. V lost 5 bases, J lost 2 bases, and 23 bases lay in between. The CDR3 is 18 amino acids. In DNA, the CDR3 is TGTGCCAGCAGCGCAGGGGGGAGCGGGGGTCCTTCCACAGATACGCAGTATTTT. Protein: CASSAGGSGGPSTDTQYF.

Details on this clone: The junction and the germline gene differ at one end; a read error may be behind it. The CDR3 loop reads CASSSPLGGGNAQFF. For the CDR3, the DNA is TGTGCCAGCAGCTCTCCCTTAGGAGGCGGAAATGCGCAGTTCTTC. The V gene is TRBV7-2, the J gene TRBJ2-1; weak D call: TRBD2 (5 bases). This CDR3 region has 15 residues. Per germline, CDR1 SGHTA and CDR2 FQGNSA.

The chain joins TRBV30 to TRBJ2-5; TRBD2 matches at 8 bases. V gave up 0 bases and J gave up 4 bases; unmatched junction bases: 7. Germline-derived CDR1 and CDR2 are GTSNPN and SVGIG (reference sequence). The CDR3 is 15 amino acids. In DNA, the CDR3 is TGTGCCTGGAGTGTAGGCGGGAGCGGGGGAGAGACCCAGTACTTC. This gives the protein CAWSVGGSGGETQYF.

This rearrangement joins TRBV5-1 to TRBJ2-1, with TRBD2 matching over 8 bases. The CDR3 length is 18 residues. With V trimmed by 0 bases and J by 0 bases, 8 bases remained unmatched. Per germline, CDR1 SGHRS and CDR2 YFSETQ. Written as DNA, the CDR3 is TGCGCCAGCAGCTTGGAATCGACTAGCGAGAGCTCCTACAATGAGCAGTTCTTC. Protein: CASSLESTSESSYNEQFF.

The chain joins TRBV6-5 to TRBJ2-5; possibly TRBD2 for D (6 bases). The germline V gene has CDR1 MNHEY and CDR2 SVGAGI. The V and J ends lost 8 bases and 6 bases respectively, with 16 bases between them. The CDR3 loop spans 13 amino acids. The CDR3: CASGGQTSQTQYF. The CDR3 DNA sequence: TGTGCCAGCGGAGGGCAGACGAGTCAGACCCAGTACTTC.

This clone was recorded only once. The chain uses TRBV11-2 and TRBJ2-5, with 7 bases identical to TRBD1. The CDR3 contains 16 residues. Germline CDR1 reads SGHAT; CDR2 reads FQNNGV. V dropped 3 bases and J dropped 3; count of bases not matched to a gene: 10. The CDR3 sequence: CASSFHRDSWKETQYF. The CDR3 DNA follows: TGTGCCAGCAGCTTCCACAGGGACAGTTGGAAAGAGACCCAGTACTTC.

The gene calls are TRBV27 and TRBJ2-7; no clear D gene. The CDR3 is 13 residues long. Germline V lookup: CDR1 MNHEY, CDR2 SMNVEV (reference sequence). V was shortened by 6 bases and J by 4 bases, with 13 bases between the two germline ends. In DNA, the CDR3 is TGTGCCAGCAGACCGGGTAACCTTTACGAGCAGTACTTC. It translates to CASRPGNLYEQYF.

V usage is TRBV5-6 and J usage is TRBJ2-7; weak D call: TRBD1 (6 bases). The CDR3 has 14 residues. V was clipped by 1 base and J by 3 bases, with 11 bases between them. The germline V gene has CDR1 SGHDT and CDR2 YYEEEE. CDR3 nucleotide sequence: TGTGCCAGCAGCTTGCAGCAGGGGCTCTACGAGCAGTACTTC. Translating gives CASSLQQGLYEQYF.

The chain links TRBV24-1 to TRBJ2-3; unclear D gene. The V end was cut by 1 base, the J end by 8 bases, with 6 bases between. This CDR3 region has 12 residues. Germline CDR1 KGHDR, CDR2 SFDVKD. For the CDR3, the DNA is TGTGCCACCAGTGATTTTGGCCCTACGCAGTATTTT. It specifies CATSDFGPTQYF.

The chain has TRBV28 and TRBJ2-1, with 9 bases lining up with TRBD2. The junction had 7 bases not matched to a gene; V was cut back by 2 bases and J by 8 bases. Looked up from germline, CDR1 is MDHEN and CDR2 is SYDVKM. The CDR3 spans 15 residues. The CDR3 nucleotides are TGTGCCAGCAGTTTACCCATAGCGGGAGTTGATGAGCAGTTCTTC. This codes for CASSLPIAGVDEQFF.

The V call is TRBV5-1, the J call TRBJ2-1, with 15 nucleotides matching TRBD2. With 4 bases clipped from V and 7 bases from J, the junction kept 3 bases outside the gene matches. The CDR3 covers 15 residues. Germline CDR1 and CDR2: SGHRS and YFSETQ. The CDR3 DNA sequence: TGCGCCAGCAGCCCGGGACTAGCGGGAGGTAATGAGCAGTTCTTC. Translated, it gives CASSPGLAGGNEQFF.

The chain carries TRBV5-1 and TRBJ2-2; D not certain. The CDR3 length is 14 residues. Per germline, CDR1 SGHRS and CDR2 YFSETQ. Trimming left V 3 bases short and J 1 base short, with 7 bases between. The CDR3 nucleotides read TGCGCCAGCAGCTCCCAGGTGAACACCGGGGAGCTGTTTTTT. Amino acids: CASSSQVNTGELFF.

Remarks on this clone: No DNA is shown, since the ends of the CDR3 on it are uncertain; the CDR3 is the one TCRdb lists. The gene calls are TRBV28 and TRBJ2-7; the tabulated D call, TRBD1, remains unverified against the DNA. Ends included, the CDR3 has 17 residues. Germline CDR1 is MDHEN and CDR2 is SYDVKM. The CDR3 loop reads CASSFGSGLTGLYEQYF.

The chain uses TRBV30 and TRBJ1-6; 9 bases align to TRBD1. The CDR3 is made up of 15 amino acids. Per the germline V gene, CDR1 is GTSNPN and CDR2 is SVGIG (reference sequence). V lost 5 bases, J lost 7 bases, and 9 bases stayed unmatched. CDR3 protein: CAWRLTGTGNSPLHF. For the CDR3, the DNA is TGTGCCTGGCGACTAACCGGGACAGGGAATTCACCCCTCCACTTT.

The gene calls are TRBV2 and TRBJ2-5; TRBD2 matches 16 bases. The CDR3 is made up of 16 amino acids. The V gene's germline CDR1 is SNHLY and CDR2 FYNNEI. The junction had 5 bases not matched to a gene; V was cut back by 6 bases and J by 4 bases. The CDR3 DNA reads TGTGCCAGCAGACCGGGACTAGCGGGAGGGCCAGAGACCCAGTACTTC. Amino acids: CASRPGLAGGPETQYF.